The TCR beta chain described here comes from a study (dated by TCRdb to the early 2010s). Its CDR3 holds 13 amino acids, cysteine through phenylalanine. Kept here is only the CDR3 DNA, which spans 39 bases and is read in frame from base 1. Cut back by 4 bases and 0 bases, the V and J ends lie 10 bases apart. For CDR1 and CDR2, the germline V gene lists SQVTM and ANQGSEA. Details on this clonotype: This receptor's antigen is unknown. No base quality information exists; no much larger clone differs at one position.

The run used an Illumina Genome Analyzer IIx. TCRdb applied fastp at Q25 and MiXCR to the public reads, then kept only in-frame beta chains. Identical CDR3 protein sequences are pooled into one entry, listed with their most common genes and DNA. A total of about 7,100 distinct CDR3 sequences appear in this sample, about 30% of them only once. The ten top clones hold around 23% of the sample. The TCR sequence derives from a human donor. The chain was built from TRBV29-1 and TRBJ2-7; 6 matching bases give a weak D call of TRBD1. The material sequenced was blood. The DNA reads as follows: TGCAGCGTTGTGGGGGCAAGCTCCTACGAGCAGTACTTC. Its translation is CSVVGASSYEQYF.